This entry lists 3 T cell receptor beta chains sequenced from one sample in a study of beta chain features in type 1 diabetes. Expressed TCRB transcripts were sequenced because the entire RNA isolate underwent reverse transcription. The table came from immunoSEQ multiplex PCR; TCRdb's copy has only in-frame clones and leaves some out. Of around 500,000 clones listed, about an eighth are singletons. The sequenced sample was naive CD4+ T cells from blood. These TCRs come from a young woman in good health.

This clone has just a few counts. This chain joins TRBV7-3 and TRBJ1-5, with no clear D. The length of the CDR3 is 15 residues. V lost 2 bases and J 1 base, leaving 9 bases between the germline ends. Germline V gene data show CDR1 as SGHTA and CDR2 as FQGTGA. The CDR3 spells CASSLPAESNQPQHF. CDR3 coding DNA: TGTGCCAGCAGCTTACCAGCAGAGAGCAATCAGCCCCAGCATTTT.

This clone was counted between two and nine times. The CDR3 sequence is CASSVELKGTQYF. The CDR3 DNA sequence: TGTGCCAGCAGCGTAGAATTGAAGGGTACGCAGTATTTT. V gene TRBV9 combines with J gene TRBJ2-3; D ambiguous. Deletions cut 0 bases from V and 8 bases from J, with 10 bases between. The CDR3 is 13 residues long. CDR1 SGDLS and CDR2 YYNGEE come from the germline V gene.

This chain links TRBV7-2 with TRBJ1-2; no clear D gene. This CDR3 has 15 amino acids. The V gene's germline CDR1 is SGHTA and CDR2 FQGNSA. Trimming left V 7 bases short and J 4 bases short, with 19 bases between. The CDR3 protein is CASTRDSVGSYGYTF. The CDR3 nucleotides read TGTGCCAGCACCCGCGATTCGGTGGGATCCTATGGCTACACCTTC. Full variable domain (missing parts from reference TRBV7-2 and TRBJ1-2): GAGVSQSPSNKVTEKGKDVELRCDPISGHTALYWYRQSLGQGLEFLIYFQGNSAPDKSGLPSDRFSAERTGGSVSTLTIQRTQQEDSAVYLCASTRDSVGSYGYTFGSGTRLTVV.